The text below deals with one T cell receptor beta chain. The data belong to a study of blood T cell repertoires in COVID-19. Profiling relied on immunoSEQ multiplex PCR, and the TCRdb table lists in-frame clones only, not all of them. This repertoire shows around 100,000 clones, just under 80% found once; its top ten account for 31%. This CDR3 is built from 15 residues. Germline V gene sequence: CDR1 LNHDA, CDR2 SQIVND (reference sequence). V was pared by 5 bases and J by 9 bases, with 13 bases of the junction left unmatched. Sequenced material: peripheral blood. The chain has TRBV19 and TRBJ1-5; 7 nucleotides line up with TRBD1. The source is a man between 65 and 85 years old with active or convalescent COVID-19. In nucleotides, the CDR3 is TGTGCCAGTAGTCAGGGACAGATGGGTGGCTGGCCCCAGCATTTT. It translates to CASSQGQMGGWPQHF.